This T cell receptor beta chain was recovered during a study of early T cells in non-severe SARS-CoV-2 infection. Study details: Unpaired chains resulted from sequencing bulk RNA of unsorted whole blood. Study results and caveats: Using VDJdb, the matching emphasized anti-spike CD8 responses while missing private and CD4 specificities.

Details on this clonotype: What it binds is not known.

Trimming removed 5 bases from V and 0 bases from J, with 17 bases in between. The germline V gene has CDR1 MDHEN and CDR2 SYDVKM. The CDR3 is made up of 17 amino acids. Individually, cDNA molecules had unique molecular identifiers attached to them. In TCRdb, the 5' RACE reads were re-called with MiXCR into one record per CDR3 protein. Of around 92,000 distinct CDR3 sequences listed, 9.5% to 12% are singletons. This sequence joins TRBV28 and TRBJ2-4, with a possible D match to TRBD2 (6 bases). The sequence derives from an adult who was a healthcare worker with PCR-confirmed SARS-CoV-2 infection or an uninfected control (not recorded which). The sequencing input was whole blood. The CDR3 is CASSPGYMGLAKNIQYF. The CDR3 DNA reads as TGTGCCAGCAGTCCAGGGTATATGGGACTAGCCAAAAACATTCAGTACTTC.